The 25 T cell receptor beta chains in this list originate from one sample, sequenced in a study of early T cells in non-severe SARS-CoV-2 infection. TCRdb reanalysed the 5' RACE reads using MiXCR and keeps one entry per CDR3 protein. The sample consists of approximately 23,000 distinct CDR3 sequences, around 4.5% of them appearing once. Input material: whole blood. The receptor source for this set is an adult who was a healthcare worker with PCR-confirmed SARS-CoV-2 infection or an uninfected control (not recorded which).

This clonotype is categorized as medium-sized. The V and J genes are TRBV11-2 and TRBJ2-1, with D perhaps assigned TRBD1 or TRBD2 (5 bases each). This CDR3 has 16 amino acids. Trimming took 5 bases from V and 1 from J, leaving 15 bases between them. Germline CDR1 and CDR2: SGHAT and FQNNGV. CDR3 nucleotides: TGTGCCAGCAGCCCCCCGGTGGGGGAGTCCTACAATGAGCAGTTCTTC. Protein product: CASSPPVGESYNEQFF.

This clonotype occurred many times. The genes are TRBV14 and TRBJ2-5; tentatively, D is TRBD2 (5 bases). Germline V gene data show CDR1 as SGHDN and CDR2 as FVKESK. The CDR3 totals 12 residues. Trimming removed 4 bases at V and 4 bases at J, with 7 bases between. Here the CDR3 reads CASSPRGETQYF. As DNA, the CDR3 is TGTGCCAGCAGCCCCCGGGGAGAGACCCAGTACTTC.

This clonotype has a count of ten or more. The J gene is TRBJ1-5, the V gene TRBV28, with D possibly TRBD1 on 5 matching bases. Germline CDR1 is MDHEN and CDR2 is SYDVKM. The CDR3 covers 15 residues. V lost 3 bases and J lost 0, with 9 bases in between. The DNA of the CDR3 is TGTGCCAGCAGTTTTGGGGACGTTAGCAATCAGCCCCAGCATTTT. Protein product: CASSFGDVSNQPQHF.

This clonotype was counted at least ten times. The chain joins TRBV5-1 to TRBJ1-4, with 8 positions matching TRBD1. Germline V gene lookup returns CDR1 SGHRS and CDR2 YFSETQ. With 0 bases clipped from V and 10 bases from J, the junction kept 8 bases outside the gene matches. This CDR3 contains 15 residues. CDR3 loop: CASSLGTGGLGKLFF. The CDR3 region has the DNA TGCGCCAGCAGCTTGGGAACAGGGGGTCTTGGAAAACTGTTTTTT. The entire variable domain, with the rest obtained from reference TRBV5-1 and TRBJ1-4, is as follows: KAGVTQTPRYLIKTRGQQVTLSCSPISGHRSVSWYQQTPGQGLQFLFEYFSETQRNKGNFPGRFSGRQFSNSRSEMNVSTLELGDSALYLCASSLGTGGLGKLFFGSGTQLSVL.

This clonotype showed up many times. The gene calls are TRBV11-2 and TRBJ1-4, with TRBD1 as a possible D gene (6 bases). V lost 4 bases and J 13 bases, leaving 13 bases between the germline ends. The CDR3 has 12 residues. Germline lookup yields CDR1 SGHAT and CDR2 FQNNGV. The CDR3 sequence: CASSSPTGGLFF. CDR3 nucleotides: TGTGCCAGCAGCTCCCCGACAGGAGGACTGTTTTTT.

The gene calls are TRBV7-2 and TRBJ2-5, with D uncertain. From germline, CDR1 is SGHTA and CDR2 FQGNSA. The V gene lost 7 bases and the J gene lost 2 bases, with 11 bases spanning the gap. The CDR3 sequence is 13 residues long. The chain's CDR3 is CASKQTPQETQYF. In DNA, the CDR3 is TGTGCCAGCAAGCAGACACCACAAGAGACCCAGTACTTC. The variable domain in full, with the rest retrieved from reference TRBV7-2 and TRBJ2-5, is GAGVSQSPSNKVTEKGKDVELRCDPISGHTALYWYRQSLGQGLEFLIYFQGNSAPDKSGLPSDRFSAERTGGSVSTLTIQRTQQEDSAVYLCASKQTPQETQYFGPGTRLLVL.

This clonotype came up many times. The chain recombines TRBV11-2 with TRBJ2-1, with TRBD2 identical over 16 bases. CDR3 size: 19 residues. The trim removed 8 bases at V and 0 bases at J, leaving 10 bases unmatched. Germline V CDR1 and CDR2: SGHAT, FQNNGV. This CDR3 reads CASGAPGLAGGSSYNEQFF. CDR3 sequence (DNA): TGTGCCAGCGGGGCCCCGGGACTAGCGGGGGGGAGCTCCTACAATGAGCAGTTCTTC.

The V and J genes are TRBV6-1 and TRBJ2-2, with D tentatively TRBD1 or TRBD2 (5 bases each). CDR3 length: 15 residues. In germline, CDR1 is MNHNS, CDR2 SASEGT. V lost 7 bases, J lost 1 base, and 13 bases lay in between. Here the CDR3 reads CASTPRGLNTGELFF. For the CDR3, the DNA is TGTGCCAGCACCCCACGGGGCCTGAACACCGGGGAGCTGTTTTTT.

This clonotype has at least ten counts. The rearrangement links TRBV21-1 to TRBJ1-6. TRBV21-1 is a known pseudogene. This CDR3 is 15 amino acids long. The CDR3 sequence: CASSKNTVGNSPLHF. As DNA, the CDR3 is TGTGCCAGCAGCAAAAATACGGTGGGGAATTCACCCCTCCACTTT.

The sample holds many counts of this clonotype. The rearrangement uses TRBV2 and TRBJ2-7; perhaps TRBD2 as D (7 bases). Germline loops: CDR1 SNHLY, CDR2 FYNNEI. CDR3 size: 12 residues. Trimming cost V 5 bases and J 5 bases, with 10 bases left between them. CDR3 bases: TGTGCCAGCAGTCGGGGGGCGAACGAGCAGTACTTC. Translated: CASSRGANEQYF.

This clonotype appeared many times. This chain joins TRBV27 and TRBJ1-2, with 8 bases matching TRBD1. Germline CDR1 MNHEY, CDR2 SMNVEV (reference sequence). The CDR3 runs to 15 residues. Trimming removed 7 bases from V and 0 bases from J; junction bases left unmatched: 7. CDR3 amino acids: CASTPRQGTNYGYTF. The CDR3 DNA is TGTGCCAGCACTCCGAGACAGGGGACTAACTATGGCTACACCTTC.

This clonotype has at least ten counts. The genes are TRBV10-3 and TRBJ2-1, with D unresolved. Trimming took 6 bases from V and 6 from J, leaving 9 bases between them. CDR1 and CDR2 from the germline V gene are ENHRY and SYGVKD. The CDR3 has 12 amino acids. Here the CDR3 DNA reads TGTGCCATCAGCGAGACGGCCAATGAGCAGTTCTTC. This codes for CAISETANEQFF.

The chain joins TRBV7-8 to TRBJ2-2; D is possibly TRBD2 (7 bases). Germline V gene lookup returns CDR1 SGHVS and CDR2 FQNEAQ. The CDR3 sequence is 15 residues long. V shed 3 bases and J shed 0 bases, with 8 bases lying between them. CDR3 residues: CASSFGGPNTGELFF. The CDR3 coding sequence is TGTGCCAGCAGCTTCGGGGGGCCGAACACCGGGGAGCTGTTTTTT.

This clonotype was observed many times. The DNA of the CDR3 is TGTGCCAGCAGCTCCCACAGCCGCTCCTACAATGAGCAGTTCTTC. This translates into CASSSHSRSYNEQFF. The rearrangement uses TRBV11-2 and TRBJ2-1, with D unresolved. V lost 4 bases to trimming and J lost 0 bases, with 10 bases between them. The CDR3 spans 15 residues. Germline CDR1 and CDR2: SGHAT and FQNNGV.

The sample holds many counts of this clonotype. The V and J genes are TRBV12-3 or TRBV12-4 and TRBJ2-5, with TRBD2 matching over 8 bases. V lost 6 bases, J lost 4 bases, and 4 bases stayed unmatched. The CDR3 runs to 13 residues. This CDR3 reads CASSPGLAETQYF. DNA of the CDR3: TGTGCCAGCAGCCCCGGACTAGCAGAGACCCAGTACTTC.

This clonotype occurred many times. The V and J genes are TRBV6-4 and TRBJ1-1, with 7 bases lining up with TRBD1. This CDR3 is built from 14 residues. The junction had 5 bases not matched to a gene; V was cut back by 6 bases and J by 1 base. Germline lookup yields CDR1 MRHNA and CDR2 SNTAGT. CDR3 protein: CASRLAGGNTEAFF. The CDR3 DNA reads TGTGCCAGCAGATTAGCAGGGGGGAACACTGAAGCTTTCTTT.

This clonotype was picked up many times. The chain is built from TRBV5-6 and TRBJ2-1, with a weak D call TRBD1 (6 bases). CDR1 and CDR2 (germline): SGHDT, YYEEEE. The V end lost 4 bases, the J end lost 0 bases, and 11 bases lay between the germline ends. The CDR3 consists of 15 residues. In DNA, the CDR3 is TGTGCCAGCAGCCGACAGGATTTCTCCTACAATGAGCAGTTCTTC. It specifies CASSRQDFSYNEQFF.

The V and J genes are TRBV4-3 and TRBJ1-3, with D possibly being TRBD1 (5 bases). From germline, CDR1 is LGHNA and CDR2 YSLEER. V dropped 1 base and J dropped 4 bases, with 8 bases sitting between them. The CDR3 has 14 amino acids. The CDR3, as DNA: TGCGCCAGCAGCCAAGCAGGGCTGGGAAACACCATATATTTT. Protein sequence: CASSQAGLGNTIYF.

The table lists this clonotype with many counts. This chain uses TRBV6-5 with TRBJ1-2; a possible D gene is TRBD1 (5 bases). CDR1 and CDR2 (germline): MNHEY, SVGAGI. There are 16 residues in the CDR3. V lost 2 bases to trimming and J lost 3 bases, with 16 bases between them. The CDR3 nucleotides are TGTGCCAGCAGTTACGTAACGGGGGATCATGACTATGGCTACACCTTC. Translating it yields CASSYVTGDHDYGYTF.

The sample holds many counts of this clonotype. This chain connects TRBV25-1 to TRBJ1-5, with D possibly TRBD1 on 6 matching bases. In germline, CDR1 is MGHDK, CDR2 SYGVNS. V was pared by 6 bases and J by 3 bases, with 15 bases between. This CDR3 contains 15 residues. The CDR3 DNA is TGTGCCAGCAGGGGAGCGGGGGGCCCCAATCAGCCCCAGCATTTT. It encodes CASRGAGGPNQPQHF.

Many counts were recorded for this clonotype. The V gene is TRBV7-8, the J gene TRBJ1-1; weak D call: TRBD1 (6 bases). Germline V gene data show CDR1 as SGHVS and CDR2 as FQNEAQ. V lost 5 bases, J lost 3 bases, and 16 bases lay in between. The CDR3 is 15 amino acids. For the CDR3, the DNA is TGTGCCAGCAGCGAACACAGGGTCGGGGACACTGAAGCTTTCTTT. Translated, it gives CASSEHRVGDTEAFF.

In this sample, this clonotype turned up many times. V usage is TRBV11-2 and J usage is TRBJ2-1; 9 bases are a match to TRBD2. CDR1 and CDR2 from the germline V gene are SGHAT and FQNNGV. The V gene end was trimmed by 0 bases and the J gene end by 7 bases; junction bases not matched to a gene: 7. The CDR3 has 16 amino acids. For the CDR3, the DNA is TGTGCCAGCAGCTTAGACGGCAGCGGGGGGAGGAATGAGCAGTTCTTC. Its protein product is CASSLDGSGGRNEQFF.

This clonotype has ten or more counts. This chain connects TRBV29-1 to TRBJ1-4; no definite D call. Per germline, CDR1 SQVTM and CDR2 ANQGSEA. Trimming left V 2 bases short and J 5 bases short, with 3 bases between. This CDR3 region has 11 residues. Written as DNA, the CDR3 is TGCAGCGTTGAACGGAATGAAAAACTGTTTTTT. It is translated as CSVERNEKLFF.

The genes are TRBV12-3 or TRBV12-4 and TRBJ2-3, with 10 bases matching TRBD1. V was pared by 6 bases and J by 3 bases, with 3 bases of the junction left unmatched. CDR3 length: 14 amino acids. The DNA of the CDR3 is TGTGCCAGCAGGTGGACAGGGGGGACAGATACGCAGTATTTT. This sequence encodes CASRWTGGTDTQYF.

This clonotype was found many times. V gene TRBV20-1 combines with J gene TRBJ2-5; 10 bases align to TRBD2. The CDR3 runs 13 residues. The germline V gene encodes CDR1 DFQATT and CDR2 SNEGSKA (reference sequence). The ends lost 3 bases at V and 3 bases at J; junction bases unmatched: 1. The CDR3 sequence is CSASLAGEETQYF. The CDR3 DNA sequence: TGCAGTGCTAGTCTAGCGGGGGAAGAGACCCAGTACTTC.